This T cell receptor beta chain was captured by sequencing in a study of Graves' ophthalmopathy and Graves' hyperthyroidism. Germline V gene lookup returns CDR1 SGHDN and CDR2 FVKESK. Deletions cut 8 bases from V and 5 bases from J, with 9 bases between. CDR3 size: 11 residues. From RNA, the CDR3 regions of TCR beta chains were amplified and sequenced. Second-round multiplex PCR followed a first-round RT-PCR using HTBI primers. TCRdb passed the multiplex PCR reads through MiXCR, listing each CDR3 protein once. The table records around 1.1 million distinct CDR3 sequences, less than 45% of them present only once.

The sequence derives from an adult man with Graves' hyperthyroidism. The rearrangement joins TRBV14 to TRBJ2-5; no clear D. Sequenced: peripheral blood or thyroid tissue (not recorded which). The chain's CDR3 is CASDLRETQYF. CDR3 coding DNA: TGTGCCAGCGACCTGCGGGAGACCCAGTACTTC.